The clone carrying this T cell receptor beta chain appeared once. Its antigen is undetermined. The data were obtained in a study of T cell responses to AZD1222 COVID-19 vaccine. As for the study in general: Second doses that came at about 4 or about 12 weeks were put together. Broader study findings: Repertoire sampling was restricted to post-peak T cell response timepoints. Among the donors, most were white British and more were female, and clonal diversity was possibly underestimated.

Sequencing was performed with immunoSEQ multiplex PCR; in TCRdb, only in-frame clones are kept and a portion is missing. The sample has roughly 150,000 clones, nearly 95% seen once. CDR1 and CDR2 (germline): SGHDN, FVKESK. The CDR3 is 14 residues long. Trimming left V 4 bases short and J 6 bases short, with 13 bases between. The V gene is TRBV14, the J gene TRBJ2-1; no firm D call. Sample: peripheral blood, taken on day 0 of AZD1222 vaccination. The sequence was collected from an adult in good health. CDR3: CASSPLTETNEQFF. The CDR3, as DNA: TGTGCCAGCAGCCCTTTAACGGAAACCAATGAGCAGTTCTTC.